This record covers a single TCR beta chain. The antigen is unknown. This sample was taken from a study of a mutant IDH1 vaccine in newly diagnosed glioma. Study in general: In some groups vaccination began 4-6 weeks post-radiotherapy; others received it with temozolomide.

Time point given: week 5, during vaccination. The study gave 300 ug of mutant IDH1 20-mer peptide per vaccine dose, with topical imiquimod. The data were produced by immunoSEQ multiplex PCR, yet TCRdb's version contains in-frame clones alone and is incomplete. The table has tens of thousands of clones, around nine tenths seen once. The germline V and J ends were trimmed by 0 bases and 0 bases, with 13 bases remaining between them. The CDR3 spans 17 residues. The germline gives CDR1 SGHRS, CDR2 YFSETQ. The material sequenced was PBMCs, taken from a glioma patient whose treatment included an IDH1 peptide vaccine. The chain uses TRBV5-1 and TRBJ1-5, with D possibly TRBD1 on 5 matching bases. The clonotype was recovered from a woman aged 45-65 years with glioma. The CDR3 DNA sequence: TGCGCCAGCAGCTTGGGTCAGGGACGGTATAGCAATCAGCCCCAGCATTTT. It specifies CASSLGQGRYSNQPQHF.